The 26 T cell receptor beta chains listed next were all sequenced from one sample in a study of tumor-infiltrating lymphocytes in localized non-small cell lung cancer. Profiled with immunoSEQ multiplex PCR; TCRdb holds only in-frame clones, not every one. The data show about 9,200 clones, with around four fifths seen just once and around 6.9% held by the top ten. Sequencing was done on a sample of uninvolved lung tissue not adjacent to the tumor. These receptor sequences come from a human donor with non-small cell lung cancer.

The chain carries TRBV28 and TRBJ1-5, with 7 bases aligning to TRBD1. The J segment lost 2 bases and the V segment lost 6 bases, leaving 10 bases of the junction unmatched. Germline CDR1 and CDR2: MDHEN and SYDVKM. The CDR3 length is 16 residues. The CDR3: CASRGIAGGGNQPQHF. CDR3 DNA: TGTGCCAGCAGAGGAATAGCAGGGGGAGGCAATCAGCCCCAGCATTTT.

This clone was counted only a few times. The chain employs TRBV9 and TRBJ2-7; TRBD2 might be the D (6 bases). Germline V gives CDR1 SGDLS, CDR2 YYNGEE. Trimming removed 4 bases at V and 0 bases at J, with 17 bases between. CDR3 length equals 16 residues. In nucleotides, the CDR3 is TGTGCCAGCAGCCCCGGACCCAGCGGGCTCTCCTACGAGCAGTACTTC. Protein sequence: CASSPGPSGLSYEQYF.

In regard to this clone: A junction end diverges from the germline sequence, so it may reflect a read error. The CDR3 coding sequence is TGTGCCAGCAGCTTGATGGTCTATGAGAAGTTCTTC. This codes for CASSLMVYEKFF. The chain links TRBV7-9 to TRBJ2-1; D not resolved. The CDR3 has 12 amino acids. CDR1 is SEHNR and CDR2 is FQNEAQ in the germline V gene (reference sequence).

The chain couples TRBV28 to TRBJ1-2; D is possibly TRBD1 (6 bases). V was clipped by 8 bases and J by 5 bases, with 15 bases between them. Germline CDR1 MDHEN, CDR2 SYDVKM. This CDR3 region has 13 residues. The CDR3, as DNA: TGTGCCAGCCGCCTGGGGGGCCGGTATGGCTACACCTTC. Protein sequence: CASRLGGRYGYTF.

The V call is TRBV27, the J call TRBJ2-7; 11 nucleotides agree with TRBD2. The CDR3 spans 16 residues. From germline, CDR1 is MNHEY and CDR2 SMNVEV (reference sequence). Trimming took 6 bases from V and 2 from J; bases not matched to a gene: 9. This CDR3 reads CASSFSLAGGPYEQYF. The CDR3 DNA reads TGTGCCAGCAGCTTCTCCCTAGCGGGAGGCCCCTACGAGCAGTACTTC.

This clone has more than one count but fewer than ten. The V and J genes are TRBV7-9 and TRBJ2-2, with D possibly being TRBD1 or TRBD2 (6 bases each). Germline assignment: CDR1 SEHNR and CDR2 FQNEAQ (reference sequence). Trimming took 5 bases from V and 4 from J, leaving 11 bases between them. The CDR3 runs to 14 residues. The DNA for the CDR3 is TGTGCCAGCAGCCCCGGGGGCGGCACCGGGGAGCTGTTTTTT. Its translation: CASSPGGGTGELFF.

In DNA form, the CDR3 reads TGCAGCGTAGGGTTGGGTGGAAACACCATATATTTT. Translated: CSVGLGGNTIYF. The rearrangement links TRBV29-1 to TRBJ1-3; D remains unclear. CDR1 and CDR2 from the germline V gene are SQVTM and ANQGSEA. The CDR3 loop spans 12 amino acids. The V gene lost 6 bases and the J gene lost 3 bases, with 9 bases spanning the gap.

CDR3 in DNA: TGTGCCAGCAGTTACGGGACCAGCTCCTACAATGAGCAGTTCTTC. Translation: CASSYGTSSYNEQFF. The chain recombines TRBV6-5 with TRBJ2-1; D possibly uses TRBD1 or TRBD2 (5 bases each). V lost 2 bases, J lost 0 bases, and 8 bases lay in between. The CDR3 is 15 residues long. In germline, CDR1 is MNHEY, CDR2 SVGAGI.

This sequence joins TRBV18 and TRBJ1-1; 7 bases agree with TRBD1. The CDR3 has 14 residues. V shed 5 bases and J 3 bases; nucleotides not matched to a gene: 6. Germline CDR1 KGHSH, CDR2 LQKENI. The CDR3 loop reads CASSRQGTYTEAFF. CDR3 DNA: TGTGCCAGCTCAAGACAGGGTACGTACACTGAAGCTTTCTTT.

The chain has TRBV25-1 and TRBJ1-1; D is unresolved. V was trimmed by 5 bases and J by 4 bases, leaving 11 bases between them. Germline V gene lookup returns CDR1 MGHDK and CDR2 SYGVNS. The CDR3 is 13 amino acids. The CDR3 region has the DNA TGTGCCAGCAGTAAAAAAGGGCGCACTGAAGCTTTCTTT. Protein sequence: CASSKKGRTEAFF. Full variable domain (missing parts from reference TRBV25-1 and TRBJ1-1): EADIYQTPRYLVIGTGKKITLECSQTMGHDKMYWYQQDPGMELHLIHYSYGVNSTEKGDLSSESTVSRIRTEHFPLTLESARPSHTSQYLCASSKKGRTEAFFGQGTRLTVV.

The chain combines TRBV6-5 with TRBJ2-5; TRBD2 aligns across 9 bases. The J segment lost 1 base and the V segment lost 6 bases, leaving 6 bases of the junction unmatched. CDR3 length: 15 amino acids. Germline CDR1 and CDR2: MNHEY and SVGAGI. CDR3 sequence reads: CASSSPGLAQETQYF. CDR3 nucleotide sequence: TGTGCCAGCAGCTCCCCGGGACTAGCCCAAGAGACCCAGTACTTC.

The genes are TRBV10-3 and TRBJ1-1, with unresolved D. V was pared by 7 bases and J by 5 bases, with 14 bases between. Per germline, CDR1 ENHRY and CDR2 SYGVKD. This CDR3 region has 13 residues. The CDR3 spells CAITWERETEAFF. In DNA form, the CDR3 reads TGTGCCATCACATGGGAGCGGGAGACTGAAGCTTTCTTT.

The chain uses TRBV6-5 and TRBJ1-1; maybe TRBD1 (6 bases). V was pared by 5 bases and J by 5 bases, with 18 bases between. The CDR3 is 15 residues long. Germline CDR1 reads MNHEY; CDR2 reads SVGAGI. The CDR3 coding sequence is TGTGCCAGCAGTCCCGCAGGGGTCCGGGGAACTGAAGCTTTCTTT. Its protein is CASSPAGVRGTEAFF.

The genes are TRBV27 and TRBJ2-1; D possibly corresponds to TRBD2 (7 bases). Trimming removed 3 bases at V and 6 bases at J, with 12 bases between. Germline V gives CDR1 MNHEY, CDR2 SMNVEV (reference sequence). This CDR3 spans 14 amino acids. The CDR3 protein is CASSLRRGGNEQFF. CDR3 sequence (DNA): TGTGCCAGCAGTTTGCGGAGGGGGGGCAATGAGCAGTTCTTC.

The CDR3 loop reads CASSVDLNTEAFF. The CDR3 DNA reads as TGTGCCAGCAGCGTCGACTTGAACACTGAAGCTTTCTTT. The V gene is TRBV7-2, the J gene TRBJ1-1; D call uncertain. V was clipped by 5 bases and J by 0 bases, with 7 bases between them. Germline-derived CDR1 and CDR2 are SGHTA and FQGNSA. This CDR3 comprises 13 residues.

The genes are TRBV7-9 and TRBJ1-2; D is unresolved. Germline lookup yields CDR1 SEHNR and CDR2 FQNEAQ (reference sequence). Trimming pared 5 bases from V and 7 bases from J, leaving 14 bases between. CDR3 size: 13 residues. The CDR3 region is CASSPDQKGGYTF. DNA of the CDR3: TGTGCCAGCAGCCCTGACCAAAAAGGTGGCTACACCTTC.

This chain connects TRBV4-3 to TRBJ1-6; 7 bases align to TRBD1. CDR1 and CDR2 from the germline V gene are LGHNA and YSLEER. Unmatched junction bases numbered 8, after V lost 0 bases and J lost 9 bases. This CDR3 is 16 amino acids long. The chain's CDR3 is CASSQEGGGEGSPLHF. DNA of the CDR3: TGCGCCAGCAGCCAAGAGGGAGGGGGCGAGGGTTCACCCCTCCACTTT.

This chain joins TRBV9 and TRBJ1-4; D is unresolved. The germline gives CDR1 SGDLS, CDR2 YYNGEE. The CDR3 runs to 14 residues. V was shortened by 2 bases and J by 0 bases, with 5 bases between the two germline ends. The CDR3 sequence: CASSVLPTNEKLFF. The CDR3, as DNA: TGTGCCAGCAGCGTGTTACCAACTAATGAAAAACTGTTTTTT.

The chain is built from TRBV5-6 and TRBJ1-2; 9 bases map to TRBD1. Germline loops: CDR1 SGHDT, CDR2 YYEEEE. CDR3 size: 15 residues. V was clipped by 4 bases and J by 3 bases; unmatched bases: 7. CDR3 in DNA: TGTGCCAGCAGCCCTGGGACAGGGATCGACTATGGCTACACCTTC. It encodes CASSPGTGIDYGYTF.

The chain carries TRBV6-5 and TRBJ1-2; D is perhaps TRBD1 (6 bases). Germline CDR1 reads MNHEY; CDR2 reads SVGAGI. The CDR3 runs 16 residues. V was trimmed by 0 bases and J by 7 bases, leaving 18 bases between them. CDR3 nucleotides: TGTGCCAGCAGTTACTCGCCGCTGGGGGCGTCTGGTGGCTACACCTTC. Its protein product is CASSYSPLGASGGYTF.

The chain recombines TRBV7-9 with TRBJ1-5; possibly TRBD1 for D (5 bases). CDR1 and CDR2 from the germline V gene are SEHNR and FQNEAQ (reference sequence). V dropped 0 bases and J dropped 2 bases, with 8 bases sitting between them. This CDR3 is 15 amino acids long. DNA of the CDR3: TGTGCCAGCAGCTTAGCGAGGGACGGCAATCAGCCCCAGCATTTT. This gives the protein CASSLARDGNQPQHF.

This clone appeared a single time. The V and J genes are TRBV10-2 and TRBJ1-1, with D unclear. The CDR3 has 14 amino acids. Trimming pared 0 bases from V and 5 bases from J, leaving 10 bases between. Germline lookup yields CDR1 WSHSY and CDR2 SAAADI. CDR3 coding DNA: TGCGCCAGCAGTGAGTCGACGTGGGGTACTGAAGCTTTCTTT. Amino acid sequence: CASSESTWGTEAFF.

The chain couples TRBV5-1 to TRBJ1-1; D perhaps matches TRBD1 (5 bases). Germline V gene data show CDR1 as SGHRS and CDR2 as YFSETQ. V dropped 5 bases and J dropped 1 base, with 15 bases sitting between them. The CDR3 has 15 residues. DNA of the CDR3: TGCGCCAGCAGACCCCCAGGGTTGGAGAACACTGAAGCTTTCTTT. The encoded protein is CASRPPGLENTEAFF. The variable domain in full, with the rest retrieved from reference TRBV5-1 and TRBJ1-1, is KAGVTQTPRYLIKTRGQQVTLSCSPISGHRSVSWYQQTPGQGLQFLFEYFSETQRNKGNFPGRFSGRQFSNSRSEMNVSTLELGDSALYLCASRPPGLENTEAFFGQGTRLTVV.

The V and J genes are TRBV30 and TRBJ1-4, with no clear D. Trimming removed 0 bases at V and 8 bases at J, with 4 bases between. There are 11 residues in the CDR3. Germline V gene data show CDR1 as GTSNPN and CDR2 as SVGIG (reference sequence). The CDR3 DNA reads TGTGCCTGGAGTGTAGGCGAAAAACTGTTTTTT. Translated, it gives CAWSVGEKLFF.

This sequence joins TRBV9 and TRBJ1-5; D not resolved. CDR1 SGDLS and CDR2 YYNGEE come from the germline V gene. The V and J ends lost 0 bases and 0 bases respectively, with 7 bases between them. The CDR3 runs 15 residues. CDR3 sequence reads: CASSVEGSSNQPQHF. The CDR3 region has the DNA TGTGCCAGCAGCGTAGAGGGCTCTAGCAATCAGCCCCAGCATTTT.

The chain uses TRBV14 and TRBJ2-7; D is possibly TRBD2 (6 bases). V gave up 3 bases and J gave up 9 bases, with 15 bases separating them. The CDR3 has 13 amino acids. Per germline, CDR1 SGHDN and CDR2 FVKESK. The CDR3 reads CASSHTTSKAQYF. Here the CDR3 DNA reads TGTGCCAGCAGCCACACAACTAGCAAGGCGCAGTACTTC.